This TCR beta chain derives from a study of cytomegalovirus exposure and HLA in healthy donors. The PCR was carried out with 60 Vbeta primers and 13 Jbeta primers. TCRdb's copy holds only in-frame clones and misses some; the assay was immunoSEQ multiplex PCR. The repertoire holds about 85,000 clones, approximately 80% seen once, with about 30% in the top ten. Note on this clone: Antigen specificity is unknown.

This CDR3 region has 14 residues. Germline loops: CDR1 GTSNPN, CDR2 SVGIG (reference sequence). Trimming shortened V by 0 bases and J by 4 bases, and 12 bases separated the two germline ends. Study-level results: Later findings reportedly placed an Asian-associated ancestry cluster below the approximately 630-donor mean for N-insertions.

The chain uses TRBV30 and TRBJ1-1; no clear D gene. The specimen sequenced was PBMCs. The receptor was derived from a man aged 45-65 years in good health and CMV-seropositive. Written as DNA, the CDR3 is TGTGCCTGGAGTGTACTGGCGGCGGGCACTGAAGCTTTCTTT. The encoded protein is CAWSVLAAGTEAFF.